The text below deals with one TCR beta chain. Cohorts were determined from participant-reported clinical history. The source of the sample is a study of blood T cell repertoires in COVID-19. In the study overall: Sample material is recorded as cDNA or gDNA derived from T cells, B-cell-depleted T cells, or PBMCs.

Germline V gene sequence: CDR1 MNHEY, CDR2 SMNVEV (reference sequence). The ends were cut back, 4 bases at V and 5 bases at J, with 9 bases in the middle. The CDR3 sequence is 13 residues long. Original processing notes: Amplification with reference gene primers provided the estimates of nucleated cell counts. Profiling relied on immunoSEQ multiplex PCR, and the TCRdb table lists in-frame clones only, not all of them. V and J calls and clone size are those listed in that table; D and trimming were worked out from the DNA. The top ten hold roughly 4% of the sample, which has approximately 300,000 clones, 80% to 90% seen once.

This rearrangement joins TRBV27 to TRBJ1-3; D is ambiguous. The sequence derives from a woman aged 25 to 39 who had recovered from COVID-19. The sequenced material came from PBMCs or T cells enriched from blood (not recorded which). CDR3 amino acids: CASSSVRRNTIYF. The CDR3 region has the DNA TGTGCCAGCAGTTCTGTCAGGCGAAACACCATATATTTT.